This paragraph reports one TCR beta chain. Antigen unknown. This specimen belongs to a study of early T cells in non-severe SARS-CoV-2 infection. Study as a whole: Unsorted whole-blood RNA was sequenced in bulk, leaving chains unpaired.

Individual cDNA molecules were tagged with unique molecular identifiers. TCRdb analysed the 5' RACE reads with MiXCR anew, one entry per CDR3 protein. The sample contains about 35,000 distinct CDR3 sequences, about 6.5% of which appear only once. This CDR3 comprises 15 residues. Germline V gene lookup returns CDR1 SGHVS and CDR2 FQNEAQ. V trimming: 5 bases; J trimming: 4 bases; junction bases outside the gene matches: 11. Whole-study results and caveats: Anti-spike CD8 responses were favored in VDJdb matching, and private and CD4 specificities were missed.

The specimen sequenced was whole blood. This rearrangement joins TRBV7-8 to TRBJ2-7; 7 bases agree with TRBD1. This TCR came from an adult who was a healthcare worker with PCR-confirmed SARS-CoV-2 infection or an uninfected control (not recorded which). The CDR3 bases are TGTGCCAGCAGCCCCCACCGGGACAGACCTTACGAGCAGTACTTC. Translated: CASSPHRDRPYEQYF.